This T cell receptor beta chain was sequenced during a study of cytomegalovirus exposure and HLA in healthy donors. A multiplex PCR was run with 60 Vbeta primers and 13 Jbeta primers. TCRdb's copy holds only in-frame clones and misses some; the assay was immunoSEQ multiplex PCR. The sample yields 95,000 to 130,000 clones, 79% seen once. The CDR3 covers 15 residues. The germline V gene has CDR1 MNHEY and CDR2 SVGAGI. V trimming: 6 bases; J trimming: 4 bases; junction bases outside the gene matches: 10. Healthy donors of bone marrow made up the group. In the case of this clone: The antigen is unknown.

Study-level points and caveats: A later analysis reported that several of the most significant clusters appeared to be linked to common viral pathogens, among them Epstein-Barr virus. Sequence variants that were highly shared formed a cluster that was likely a sequencing artifact. The study had only CMV serostatus as immune exposure information.

This receptor was identified in a man aged 25-45 years in good health and CMV-seropositive. Sequencing was carried out using PBMCs. The genes are TRBV6-5 and TRBJ2-7, with 9 bases identical to TRBD2. The CDR3 bases are TGTGCCAGCAGCCACCAGACTAGCGGTGAATACGAGCAGTACTTC. As protein: CASSHQTSGEYEQYF.